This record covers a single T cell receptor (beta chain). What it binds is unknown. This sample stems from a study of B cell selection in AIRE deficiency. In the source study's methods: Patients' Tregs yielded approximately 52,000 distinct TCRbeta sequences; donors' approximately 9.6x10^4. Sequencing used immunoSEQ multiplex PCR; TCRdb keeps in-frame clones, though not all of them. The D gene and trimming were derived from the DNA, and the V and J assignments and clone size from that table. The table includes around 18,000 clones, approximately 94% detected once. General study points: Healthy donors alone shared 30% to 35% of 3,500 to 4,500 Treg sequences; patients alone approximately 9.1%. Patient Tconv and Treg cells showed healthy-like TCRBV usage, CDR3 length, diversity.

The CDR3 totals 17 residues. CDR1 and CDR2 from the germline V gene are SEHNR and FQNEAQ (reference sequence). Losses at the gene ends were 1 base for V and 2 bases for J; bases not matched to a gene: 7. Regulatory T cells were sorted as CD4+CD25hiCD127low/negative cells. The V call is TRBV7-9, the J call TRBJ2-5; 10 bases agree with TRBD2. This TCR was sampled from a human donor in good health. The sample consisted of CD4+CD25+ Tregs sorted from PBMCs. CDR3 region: CASSLGLLAGAQETQYF. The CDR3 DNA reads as TGTGCCAGCAGCTTAGGGCTGCTAGCGGGAGCACAAGAGACCCAGTACTTC. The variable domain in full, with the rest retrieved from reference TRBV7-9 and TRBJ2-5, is DTGVSQNPRHKITKRGQNVTFRCDPISEHNRLYWYRQTLGQGPEFLTYFQNEAQLEKSRLLSDRFSAERPKGSFSTLEIQRTEQGDSAMYLCASSLGLLAGAQETQYFGPGTRLLVL.